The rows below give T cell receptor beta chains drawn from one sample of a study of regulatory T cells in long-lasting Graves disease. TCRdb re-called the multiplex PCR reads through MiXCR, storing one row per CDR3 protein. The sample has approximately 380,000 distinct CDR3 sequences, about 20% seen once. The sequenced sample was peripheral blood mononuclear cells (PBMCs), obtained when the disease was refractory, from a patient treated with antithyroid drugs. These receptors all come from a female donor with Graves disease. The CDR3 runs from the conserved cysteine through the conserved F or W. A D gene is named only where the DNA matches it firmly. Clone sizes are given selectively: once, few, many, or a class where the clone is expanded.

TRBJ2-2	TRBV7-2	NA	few	CASSLVLGYTGELFF	TGTGCCAGCAGCTTAGTGCTGGGGTACACCGGGGAGCTGTTTTTT
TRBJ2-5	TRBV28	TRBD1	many	CASTTQVGRGSQYF	TGTGCCAGCACCACCCAAGTCGGCAGGGGGTCCCAGTACTTC
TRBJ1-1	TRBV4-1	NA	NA	CASSPFEKGIPEAFF	TGCGCCAGCAGCCCTTTCGAAAAGGGTATCCCTGAAGCTTTCTTT
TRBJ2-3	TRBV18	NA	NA	CASSPPERVTQYF	TGTGCCAGCTCACCGCCTGAGAGGGTTACGCAGTATTTT
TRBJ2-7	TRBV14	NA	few	CASSPTGAKSSYEQYF	TGTGCCAGCAGCCCGACGGGAGCGAAGAGCTCCTACGAGCAGTACTTC
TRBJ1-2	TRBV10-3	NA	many	CAISERDGTNYGYTF	TGTGCCATCAGTGAGAGGGACGGAACAAACTATGGCTACACCTTC
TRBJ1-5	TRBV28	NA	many	CASSPTLKRDLINQPQHF	TGTGCCAGCAGTCCTACCCTAAAACGGGACCTCATAAATCAGCCCCAGCATTTT
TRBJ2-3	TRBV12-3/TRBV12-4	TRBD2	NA	CASIPPGSSGSPDTQYF	TGTGCCAGCATTCCCCCCGGGTCTAGCGGGAGTCCAGATACGCAGTATTTT
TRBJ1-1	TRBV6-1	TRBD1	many	CASCQGTAYTEAFF	TGTGCCAGCTGTCAGGGGACAGCCTACACTGAAGCTTTCTTT
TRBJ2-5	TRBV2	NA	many	CASSEARWRGETQYF	TGTGCCAGCAGTGAAGCGCGATGGCGAGGGGAGACCCAGTACTTC
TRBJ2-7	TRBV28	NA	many	CASSPGTMGTYEQYF	TGTGCCAGCAGTCCCGGGACAATGGGGACCTACGAGCAGTACTTC
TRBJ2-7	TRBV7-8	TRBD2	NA	CASSLARLANTDSEQYF	TGTGCCAGCAGCTTAGCAAGACTAGCGAACACGGACTCCGAGCAGTACTTC
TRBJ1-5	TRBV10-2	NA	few	CASSRGRGEDQPQHF	TGCGCCAGCAGTCGGGGGCGCGGAGAGGATCAGCCCCAGCATTTT
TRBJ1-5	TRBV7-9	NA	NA	CASSLDTPFVQPQHF	TGTGCCAGCAGCTTAGATACCCCATTTGTCCAGCCCCAGCATTTT
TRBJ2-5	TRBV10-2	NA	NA	CASKRDQLQETQYF	TGCGCCAGCAAAAGGGATCAACTCCAAGAGACCCAGTACTTC
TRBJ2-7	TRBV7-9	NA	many	CASSLEGISYEQYF	TGTGCCAGCAGCTTAGAAGGAATCTCCTACGAGCAGTACTTC
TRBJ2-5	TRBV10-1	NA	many	CASSDGREKETQYF	TGCGCCAGCAGTGATGGGCGAGAAAAAGAGACCCAGTACTTC
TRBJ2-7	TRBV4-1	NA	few	CASSLASLSSYEQYF	TGCGCCAGCAGCTTGGCCTCCCTTAGCTCCTACGAGCAGTACTTC
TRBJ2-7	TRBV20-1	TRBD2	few	CSALPRGRALEQYF	TGCAGTGCCCTCCCTCGCGGGAGGGCCCTCGAGCAGTACTTC
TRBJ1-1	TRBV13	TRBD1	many	CASSLYDRDVTEAFF	TGTGCCAGCAGCTTATACGACAGGGACGTCACTGAAGCTTTCTTT
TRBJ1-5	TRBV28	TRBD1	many	CASSFRDRPNQPQHF	TGTGCCAGCAGTTTTAGGGACAGGCCCAATCAGCCCCAGCATTTT
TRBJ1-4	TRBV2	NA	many	CASRGGRWIEEKLFF	TGTGCCAGCAGGGGCGGGAGGTGGATTGAGGAAAAACTGTTTTTT
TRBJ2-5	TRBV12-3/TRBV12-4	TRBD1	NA	CASRGDRGLSETQYF	TGTGCCAGCAGGGGGGACAGGGGGCTCTCAGAGACCCAGTACTTC
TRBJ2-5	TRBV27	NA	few	CASRAEGAGETQYF	TGTGCCAGCAGGGCGGAGGGGGCAGGAGAGACCCAGTACTTC
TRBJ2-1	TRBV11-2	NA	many	CASSLVGDEQFF	TGTGCCAGCAGCTTAGTGGGTGATGAGCAGTTCTTC
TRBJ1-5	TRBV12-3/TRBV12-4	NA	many	CASSDSYNQPQHF	TGTGCCAGCAGTGACAGCTACAATCAGCCCCAGCATTTT
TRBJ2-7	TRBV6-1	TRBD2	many	CASSQAGGPYEQYF	TGTGCCAGCAGTCAAGCGGGAGGGCCCTACGAGCAGTACTTC
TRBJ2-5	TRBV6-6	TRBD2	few	CASSYSIRDYEETQYF	TGTGCCAGCAGTTACTCGATCCGGGACTACGAAGAGACCCAGTACTTC
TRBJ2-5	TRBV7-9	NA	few	CASSLTGTWETQYF	TGTGCCAGCAGCTTAACAGGGACTTGGGAGACCCAGTACTTC
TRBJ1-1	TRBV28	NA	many	CASRDLTVGFEAFF	TGTGCCAGCAGGGATTTAACAGTAGGGTTTGAAGCTTTCTTT